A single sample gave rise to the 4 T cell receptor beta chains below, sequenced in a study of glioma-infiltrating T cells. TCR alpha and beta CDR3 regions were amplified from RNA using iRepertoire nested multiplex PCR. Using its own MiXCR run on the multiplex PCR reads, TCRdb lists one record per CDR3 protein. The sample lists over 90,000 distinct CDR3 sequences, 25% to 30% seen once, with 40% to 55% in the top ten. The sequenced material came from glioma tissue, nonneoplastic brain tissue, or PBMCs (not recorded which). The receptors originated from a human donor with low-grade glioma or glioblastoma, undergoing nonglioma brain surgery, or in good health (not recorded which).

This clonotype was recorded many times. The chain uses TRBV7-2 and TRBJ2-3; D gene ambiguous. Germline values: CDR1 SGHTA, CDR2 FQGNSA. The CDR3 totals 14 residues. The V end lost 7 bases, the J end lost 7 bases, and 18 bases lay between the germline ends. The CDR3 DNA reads TGTGCCAGCAACCACGAACCCTCAAGAAATACGCAGTATTTT. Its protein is CASNHEPSRNTQYF.

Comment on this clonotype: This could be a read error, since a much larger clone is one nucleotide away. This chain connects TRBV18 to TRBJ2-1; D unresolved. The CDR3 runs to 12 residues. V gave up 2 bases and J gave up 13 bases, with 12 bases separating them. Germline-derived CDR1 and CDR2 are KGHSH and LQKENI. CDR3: CASSPGQETQFF. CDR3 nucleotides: TGTGCCAGCTCACCAGGGCAAGAGACCCAGTTCTTC. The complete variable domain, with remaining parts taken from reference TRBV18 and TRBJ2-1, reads NAGVMQNPRHLVRRRGQEARLRCSPMKGHSHVYWYRQLPEEGLKFMVYLQKENIIDESGMPKERFSAEFPKEGPSILRIQQVVRGDSAAYFCASSPGQETQFFGPGTRLTVL.

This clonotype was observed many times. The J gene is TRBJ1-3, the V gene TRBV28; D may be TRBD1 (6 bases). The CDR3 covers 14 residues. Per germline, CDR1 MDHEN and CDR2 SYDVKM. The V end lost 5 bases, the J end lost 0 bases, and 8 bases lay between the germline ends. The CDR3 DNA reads TGTGCCAGCAGTAGGGGGGACTCTGGAAACACCATATATTTT. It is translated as CASSRGDSGNTIYF.

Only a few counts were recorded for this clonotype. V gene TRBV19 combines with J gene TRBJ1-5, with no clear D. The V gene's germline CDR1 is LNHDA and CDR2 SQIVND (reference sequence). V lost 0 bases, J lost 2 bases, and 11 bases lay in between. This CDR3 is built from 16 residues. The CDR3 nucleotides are TGTGCCAGTAGTATAGATAGGGCAGGCGGCAATCAGCCCCAGCATTTT. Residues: CASSIDRAGGNQPQHF.